This TCR beta chain derives from a study of CD8 T cells in Susac syndrome. RNA amounts of roughly 0.5 to 1 ug underwent reverse transcription with random hexamers. With immunoSEQ multiplex PCR, TCR beta CDR3 was amplified across 54 Vbeta and 13 Jbeta. MiXCR was run by TCRdb on the immunoSEQ multiplex PCR reads, yielding one entry per CDR3 protein. The table records around 150,000 distinct CDR3 sequences, approximately 93% of them present only once. The V and J ends lost 3 bases and 6 bases respectively, with 5 bases between them. The CDR3 consists of 11 residues. TEMRA cells underwent FACS enrichment and CD8+ and CD4+ T cells underwent negative isolation.

This chain links TRBV12-3 or TRBV12-4 with TRBJ1-1, with no clear D. The sequenced sample was CD4+ T cells from PBMCs. The receptor was derived from a human donor with multiple sclerosis. CDR3 coding DNA: TGTGCCAGCAGTTTCCAGGCTGAAGCTTTCTTT. Translating gives CASSFQAEAFF.